These T cell receptor beta chains were read from a single sample in a study of T cells in Graves' hyperthyroidism and ophthalmopathy. TCRdb recomputed calls from the multiplex PCR reads with MiXCR, one row per CDR3 protein. The sample lists around 700,000 distinct CDR3 sequences; 15% to 20% were seen once. The sequenced sample consisted of blood. The origin of the receptors is a woman aged 45-65 years with Graves' hyperthyroidism that later progressed to Graves' ophthalmopathy. CDR3s include the opening cysteine and the closing phenylalanine or tryptophan. D genes are given only for firm matches. Size is stated for part of the rows, as once, few or many counts, or as a class when the clone is expanded.

clone size | D gene | J gene | V gene | CDR3 protein | CDR3 DNA
. | . | TRBJ1-6 | TRBV6-1 | CASKLPIGQGGSPLHF | TGTGCCAGCAAGCTACCGATAGGGCAGGGCGGATCACCCCTCCACTTT
. | TRBD2 | TRBJ2-1 | TRBV5-8 | CASSLLGTSSDEQFF | TGTGCCAGCAGCTTGTTAGGGACTAGTTCGGATGAGCAGTTCTTC
. | . | TRBJ1-5 | TRBV10-3 | CAISEIGEGSQPQHF | TGTGCCATCAGTGAGATCGGGGAGGGGAGTCAGCCCCAGCATTTT
. | TRBD1 | TRBJ1-2 | TRBV30 | CAWTLGGQVDGYTF | TGTGCCTGGACGCTTGGAGGACAGGTGGATGGCTACACCTTC
few | . | TRBJ2-7 | TRBV6-1 | CASSEGSGFSREQYF | TGTGCCAGCAGTGAAGGTTCGGGCTTTTCGAGAGAGCAGTACTTC
once | TRBD1 | TRBJ1-2 | TRBV30 | CAWSSPDRVTFNYGYTF | TGTGCCTGGAGTTCTCCAGACAGGGTAACCTTCAACTATGGCTACACCTTC
once | . | TRBJ2-1 | TRBV18 | CASVIERAYNEQFF | TGTGCCAGCGTAATAGAGCGGGCCTACAATGAGCAGTTCTTC
few | TRBD2 | TRBJ2-3 | TRBV18 | CASSRGTSGSTDTQYF | TGTGCCAGCTCACGGGGGACTAGCGGGAGCACAGATACGCAGTATTTT
few | TRBD1 | TRBJ2-7 | TRBV18 | CASSARQGSYGQYF | TGTGCCAGCTCAGCCCGACAGGGGAGCTACGGGCAGTACTTC
few | . | TRBJ2-2 | TRBV6-1 | CASSEAPMFRDTNTGELFF | TGTGCCAGCAGTGAAGCGCCTATGTTCCGGGACACCAACACCGGGGAGCTGTTTTTT
many | TRBD2 | TRBJ2-3 | TRBV5-5 | CASSPPPSGYTDTQYF | TGTGCCAGCAGCCCGCCGCCTAGCGGGTACACAGATACGCAGTATTTT
many | . | TRBJ2-3 | TRBV20-1 | CSASALGGDTQYF | TGCAGTGCTAGTGCTCTAGGAGGAGATACGCAGTATTTT
few | . | TRBJ2-5 | TRBV14 | CASSRGVGFRYQETQYF | TGTGCCAGCAGCCGAGGCGTCGGGTTCCGATACCAAGAGACCCAGTACTTC
. | . | TRBJ2-3 | TRBV12-3/TRBV12-4 | CASTLRTTADTQYF | TGTGCCAGCACCTTGCGGACGACGGCAGATACGCAGTATTTT
once | TRBD2 | TRBJ2-7 | TRBV11-2 | CASSLMGSGGYNEQYF | TGTGCCAGCAGCTTGATGGGTAGCGGGGGATACAATGAGCAGTACTTC
. | . | TRBJ1-2 | TRBV29-1 | CSVEDWGRTNYGYTF | TGCAGCGTTGAAGACTGGGGGAGGACTAACTATGGCTACACCTTC
. | . | TRBJ1-6 | TRBV19 | CASSIAQPSVNSPLHF | TGTGCCAGTAGTATTGCACAGCCGAGCGTTAATTCACCCCTCCACTTT
. | . | TRBJ2-2 | TRBV20-1 | CSARSPTRSDGELFF | TGCAGTGCTAGATCCCCGACTAGATCTGACGGGGAGCTGTTTTTT
. | TRBD1 | TRBJ1-2 | TRBV6-5 | CASSFRTGGDPGGYTF | TGTGCCAGCAGTTTTAGGACAGGGGGCGACCCAGGTGGCTACACCTTC
few | TRBD2 | TRBJ2-3 | TRBV9 | CASSQRPAGGPVDTQYF | TGTGCCAGCAGCCAGAGGCCAGCGGGGGGGCCAGTAGATACGCAGTATTTT
. | TRBD1 | TRBJ1-5 | TRBV18 | CASSTGQGRHQPQHF | TGTGCCAGCTCAACCGGACAGGGGCGGCATCAGCCCCAGCATTTT
many | . | TRBJ1-5 | TRBV6-1 | CATRTDSNQPQHF | TGTGCCACCCGGACAGATAGCAATCAGCCCCAGCATTTT
. | . | TRBJ1-5 | TRBV9 | CASSAGSVNQPQHF | TGTGCCAGCAGCGCCGGATCGGTTAATCAGCCCCAGCATTTT
. | . | TRBJ1-1 | TRBV9 | CASSVGGIGDTEAFF | TGTGCCAGCAGCGTAGGTGGTATAGGGGACACTGAAGCTTTCTTT
few | . | TRBJ1-2 | TRBV6-2/TRBV6-3 | CASSYEVPYGYTF | TGTGCCAGCAGTTACGAGGTTCCTTATGGCTACACCTTC
many | TRBD1 | TRBJ1-2 | TRBV2 | CASSEGDRGYGYTF | TGTGCCAGCAGTGAAGGGGACAGGGGCTATGGCTACACCTTC
many | . | TRBJ2-7 | TRBV5-1 | CASSLGTFSSYEQYF | TGCGCCAGCAGCCTGGGAACTTTCTCCTCCTACGAGCAGTACTTC
many | . | TRBJ1-1 | TRBV12-3/TRBV12-4 | CASSLGEGPSAFF | TGTGCCAGCAGTTTAGGAGAGGGCCCGTCGGCTTTCTTT
few | . | TRBJ2-2 | TRBV27 | CASSYREYTGELFF | TGTGCCAGCAGTTACAGGGAGTACACCGGGGAGCTGTTTTTT
. | TRBD1 | TRBJ2-7 | TRBV5-1 | CASSLTGQGNYEQYF | TGCGCCAGCAGCTTGACGGGACAGGGCAACTACGAGCAGTACTTC
. | TRBD1 | TRBJ2-3 | TRBV6-1 | CASSEFSIGTGKEDTQYF | TGTGCCAGCAGTGAATTTAGCATCGGGACAGGGAAGGAGGATACGCAGTATTTT
. | TRBD2 | TRBJ2-1 | TRBV10-3 | CASQWSGGDNEQFF | TGTGCCTCACAGTGGAGCGGGGGGGACAATGAGCAGTTCTTC